The rows below give T cell receptor beta chains drawn from one sample of a study of cytomegalovirus exposure and HLA in healthy donors. Using immunoSEQ multiplex PCR, the repertoire was profiled, and TCRdb retains in-frame clones only, with some absent. This table holds some 60,000 clones, about 96% found once. Sequenced input: PBMCs. The receptor source for this set is a man between 18 and 35 years old in good health and CMV-seronegative. The conserved cysteine and the conserved F or W are not part of the CDR3 here.

v_gene,len,j_gene,CDR3aa
TRBV9,13,TRBJ2-7,ASSPIETGNYEQY
TRBV7-9,14,TRBJ2-4,ASSLRDREAKNIQY
TRBV5-1,12,TRBJ1-1,ASSPNSVRTEAF
TRBV6-4,11,TRBJ1-4,AGTGTGIEKLF
TRBV10-2,12,TRBJ2-3,ASKKRDLSDTQY
TRBV4-3,15,TRBJ2-3,ASSQDGEAPSTDTQY
TRBV5-1,13,TRBJ2-3,ASRSTSGYTDTQY
TRBV6-4,11,TRBJ2-1,ASSDRGFDEQF
TRBV28,13,TRBJ1-3,ASSFLDRGGNTIY
TRBV28,13,TRBJ1-1,ASSLSRVLNTEAF
TRBV4-3,19,TRBJ2-1,ASSQTLLAGSIISSYNEQF
TRBV27,11,TRBJ2-1,ASSLLGDNEQF
TRBV6-5,13,TRBJ2-1,ASRGGMSPYNEQF
TRBV30,11,TRBJ1-5,AWGGDSNQPQH
TRBV9,13,TRBJ1-1,ASSAPGQGNTEAF
TRBV28,11,TRBJ2-2,ASSMTSSGELF
TRBV28,15,TRBJ2-5,ASSSLTSGREQETQY